This entry lists 22 T cell receptor beta chains sequenced from one sample in a study of T-cell memory formation after mild COVID-19. MiXCR was run by TCRdb on the 5' RACE reads, yielding one entry per CDR3 protein. In the table there are about 610,000 distinct CDR3 sequences, roughly a sixth of which are singletons. The specimen sequenced was PBMCs or a T cell subset sorted from them (not recorded which). These receptors came from an adult woman who had mild COVID-19 (a few samples of this study predate the infection). Cell type and time point are not known.

This clonotype was observed a few times. The V and J genes are TRBV7-8 and TRBJ2-1; D call uncertain. V was cut by 5 bases and J by 8 bases, with 16 bases left in between. The CDR3 is 14 amino acids. CDR1 is SGHVS and CDR2 is FQNEAQ in the germline V gene. The DNA for the CDR3 is TGTGCCAGCAGCATCGGACCCTCTGGGGATGAGCAGTTCTTC. Protein sequence: CASSIGPSGDEQFF.

This chain connects TRBV12-3 or TRBV12-4 to TRBJ2-7; D might be TRBD1 or TRBD2, each matching 7 bases. This CDR3 has 12 residues. With 10 bases removed from V and 5 bases from J, the gap between germline ends came to 15 bases. CDR3 coding DNA: TGTGCCACCAAGGGAGGGGGCCACGAGCAGTACTTC. Its translation is CATKGGGHEQYF.

The chain couples TRBV5-1 to TRBJ2-3; D possibly uses TRBD1 or TRBD2 (5 bases each). The germline CDR1 and CDR2 sequences are SGHRS and YFSETQ. CDR3 size: 15 residues. Deletions cut 2 bases from V and 4 bases from J, with 14 bases between. The CDR3 DNA reads as TGCGCCAGCAGCTTAGATGGGGGACGGGCAGATACGCAGTATTTT. This codes for CASSLDGGRADTQYF.

The chain carries TRBV6-2 or TRBV6-3 and TRBJ2-2; 8 nucleotides match TRBD1. The V segment lost 5 bases and the J segment 2 bases; nucleotides outside the gene matches: 4. The germline V gene has CDR1 MNHEY and CDR2 SVGEGT. The CDR3 has 15 amino acids. CDR3 coding DNA: TGTGCCAGCAGTAACCAGGGGGCAAACACCGGGGAGCTGTTTTTT. Its translation: CASSNQGANTGELFF.

This clonotype was seen a handful of times. This rearrangement joins TRBV9 to TRBJ2-7; TRBD2 aligns across 10 bases. Germline CDR1 and CDR2: SGDLS and YYNGEE. CDR3 length equals 15 residues. The ends lost 2 bases at V and 4 bases at J; junction bases unmatched: 6. Written as DNA, the CDR3 is TGTGCCAGCAGCGTTCAGGCTAGCGGGAGTTACGAGCAGTACTTC. Amino acids: CASSVQASGSYEQYF. The full variable domain, with the rest looked up from reference TRBV9 and TRBJ2-7, is DSGVTQTPKHLITATGQRVTLRCSPRSGDLSVYWYQQSLDQGLQFLIQYYNGEERAKGNILERFSAQQFPDLHSELNLSSLELGDSALYFCASSVQASGSYEQYFGPGTRLTVT.

This clonotype has at least ten counts. This chain links TRBV12-3 or TRBV12-4 with TRBJ2-2; D remains ambiguous. The CDR3 is 14 residues long. With 6 bases removed from V and 0 bases from J, the gap between germline ends came to 8 bases. The CDR3 protein is CASRSKTNTGELFF. In DNA form, the CDR3 reads TGTGCCAGCAGATCTAAGACGAACACCGGGGAGCTGTTTTTT.

For the CDR3, the DNA is TGTGCCAGTAGTATCGGAGCGGCTAATGAAAAACTGTTTTTT. Protein product: CASSIGAANEKLFF. This rearrangement joins TRBV19 to TRBJ1-4, with no clear D. The CDR3 loop spans 14 amino acids. From germline, CDR1 is LNHDA and CDR2 SQIVND (reference sequence). V lost 3 bases and J 3 bases, leaving 8 bases between the germline ends.

J is TRBJ2-1 and V is TRBV4-3; the D gene is possibly TRBD2 (5 bases). Germline assignment: CDR1 LGHNA and CDR2 YSLEER. V dropped 1 base and J dropped 0 bases, with 25 bases sitting between them. The length of the CDR3 is 21 residues. The CDR3: CASSQGLPGLERPSSYNEQFF. Written as DNA, the CDR3 is TGCGCCAGCAGCCAAGGGCTCCCGGGGTTAGAACGGCCAAGCTCCTACAATGAGCAGTTCTTC.

For the CDR3, the DNA is TGTGCCACCAGTGATGTCGGGACAGGGTACAATCAGCCCCAGCATTTT. Its translation: CATSDVGTGYNQPQHF. The chain recombines TRBV24-1 with TRBJ1-5; 9 bases line up with TRBD1. Germline values: CDR1 KGHDR, CDR2 SFDVKD. The V gene end was trimmed by 3 bases and the J gene end by 3 bases; junction bases not matched to a gene: 5. The CDR3 has 16 amino acids.

This clonotype was recorded many times. The chain uses TRBV5-1 and TRBJ1-2; no clear D gene. Germline assignment: CDR1 SGHRS and CDR2 YFSETQ. The V gene lost 3 bases and the J gene lost 10 bases, with 13 bases spanning the gap. The CDR3 consists of 12 residues. CDR3 sequence reads: CASSSENSPYTF. The CDR3 coding sequence is TGCGCCAGCAGCTCCGAGAACAGTCCCTACACCTTC.

In its sample, this clonotype was seen many times. The chain links TRBV2 to TRBJ1-5; D may be TRBD1 (6 bases). Germline V gene lookup returns CDR1 SNHLY and CDR2 FYNNEI. CDR3 size: 14 residues. The V gene lost 6 bases and the J gene lost 6 bases, with 15 bases spanning the gap. The CDR3 spells CASSFGGLGQPQHF. Written as DNA, the CDR3 is TGTGCCAGCAGCTTTGGGGGGCTCGGTCAGCCCCAGCATTTT.

This chain uses TRBV7-8 with TRBJ2-2; 7 nucleotides match TRBD2. Trimming at V came to 1 base and at J to 0 bases, leaving 8 bases not matched to a gene. This CDR3 spans 18 amino acids. Germline CDR1 SGHVS, CDR2 FQNEAQ. DNA for the CDR3: TGTGCCAGCAGCTTAGTGGGTCGCGGGAGATCGAACACCGGGGAGCTGTTTTTT. Translated, it gives CASSLVGRGRSNTGELFF.

This chain connects TRBV5-5 to TRBJ2-2; D call uncertain. This CDR3 contains 16 residues. Germline V lookup: CDR1 SGHKS, CDR2 YYEKEE (reference sequence). The V gene lost 1 base and the J gene lost 2 bases, with 12 bases spanning the gap. The CDR3 region has the DNA TGTGCCAGCAGCTTGTCACGGATGGCAAACACCGGGGAGCTGTTTTTT. Its translation: CASSLSRMANTGELFF. Combining the CDR3 with reference TRBV5-5 and TRBJ2-2 gives the whole variable domain DAGVTQSPTHLIKTRGQQVTLRCSPISGHKSVSWYQQVLGQGPQFIFQYYEKEERGRGNFPDRFSARQFPNYSSELNVNALLLGDSALYLCASSLSRMANTGELFFGEGSRLTVL.

This clonotype occurred a few times. V usage is TRBV5-6 and J usage is TRBJ1-1; D ambiguous. The CDR3 consists of 15 residues. Germline CDR1 and CDR2: SGHDT and YYEEEE. Trimming removed 1 base at V and 1 base at J, with 11 bases between. The chain's CDR3 is CASSLSLQQNTEAFF. CDR3 nucleotides: TGTGCCAGCAGCTTGAGTCTACAGCAGAACACTGAAGCTTTCTTT.

The table lists this clonotype with a few counts. The gene calls are TRBV6-2 or TRBV6-3 and TRBJ2-1; no definite D call. V lost 6 bases, J lost 6 bases, and 18 bases lay in between. This CDR3 contains 15 residues. In germline, CDR1 is MNHEY, CDR2 SVGEGT. This CDR3 is CASSSPGTWGNEQFF. In DNA, the CDR3 is TGTGCCAGCAGCTCCCCAGGTACTTGGGGCAATGAGCAGTTCTTC.

In its sample, this clonotype was seen a few times. The chain is built from TRBV12-3 or TRBV12-4 and TRBJ2-7; either TRBD1 or TRBD2 may fit D (5 bases each). Trimming pared 6 bases from V and 0 bases from J, leaving 12 bases between. The CDR3 spans 14 residues. The CDR3 loop is CASSLGDGSYEQYF. The DNA of the CDR3 is TGTGCCAGCAGCCTCGGGGACGGCTCCTACGAGCAGTACTTC.

This clonotype was counted many times. This chain uses TRBV7-2 with TRBJ1-5; 10 nucleotides agree with TRBD1. The CDR3 totals 15 residues. The V gene's germline CDR1 is SGHTA and CDR2 FQGNSA. V was clipped by 5 bases and J by 7 bases; unmatched bases: 8. CDR3 in DNA: TGTGCCAGCAGCCTCGACAGGGGGCGAAACCAGCCCCAGCATTTT. Encoded protein: CASSLDRGRNQPQHF.

This clonotype has at least ten counts. V usage is TRBV5-6 and J usage is TRBJ2-7; 10 positions agree with TRBD2. The CDR3 contains 14 residues. V shed 2 bases, J shed 3 bases, and the junction held 2 bases outside the gene matches. Per germline, CDR1 SGHDT and CDR2 YYEEEE. In DNA, the CDR3 is TGTGCCAGCAGCTTAGCGGGGGGGTTCTACGAGCAGTACTTC. This codes for CASSLAGGFYEQYF.

As regards this clonotype: The junction does not match germline at one end; this may be a read error. The rearrangement links TRBV20-1 to TRBJ2-7; 8 nucleotides match TRBD1. The CDR3 has 11 residues. Per the germline V gene, CDR1 is DFQATT and CDR2 is SNEGSKA (reference sequence). In DNA form, the CDR3 reads TGCAGTGCTAGACCCCAGGGGGCCGTGGACTTC. Protein sequence: CSARPQGAVDF.

There are a few counts of this clonotype. The J gene is TRBJ1-6, the V gene TRBV5-1, with D possibly matching TRBD1 (5 bases). This CDR3 comprises 14 residues. Germline V gives CDR1 SGHRS, CDR2 YFSETQ. V shed 5 bases and J shed 7 bases, with 13 bases lying between them. CDR3 nucleotide sequence: TGCGCCAGCAGTCACGGCGGGGGGAATTCACCCCTCCACTTT. It translates to CASSHGGGNSPLHF.

This clonotype came up a few times. This chain links TRBV20-1 with TRBJ1-2; D is unclear. The CDR3 covers 15 residues. Trimming took off 6 bases at V and 4 bases at J, with 21 bases between the two ends. The V gene's germline CDR1 is DFQATT and CDR2 SNEGSKA (reference sequence). The CDR3 nucleotides are TGCAGTGCAAGGGAGTTAGGCCCGACGGTCTATGGCTACACCTTC. Protein: CSARELGPTVYGYTF.

This clonotype has just one count. The chain employs TRBV6-5 and TRBJ1-2, with D perhaps matching TRBD1 (5 bases). Looked up from germline, CDR1 is MNHEY and CDR2 is SVGAGI. V gave up 2 bases and J gave up 10 bases, with 17 bases separating them. This CDR3 comprises 14 residues. For the CDR3, the DNA is TGTGCCAGCAGTTACGGGGCAGGGAAGAGTCCCTACACCTTC. It encodes CASSYGAGKSPYTF.